These 25 T cell receptor beta chains were all obtained from the same sample, sequenced in a study of T cell responses to AZD1222 COVID-19 vaccine. The method was immunoSEQ multiplex PCR; TCRdb's version includes in-frame clones alone and lacks a portion of them. This sample has more than 140,000 clones, with approximately 93% found just once. The sequencing here drew on peripheral blood, taken on day 0 of MenACWY control vaccination. The source of these receptors is an adult in good health.

The chain joins TRBV6-5 to TRBJ1-2; weak D call: TRBD1 (6 bases). The V and J ends lost 2 bases and 6 bases respectively, with 10 bases between them. Germline-derived CDR1 and CDR2 are MNHEY and SVGAGI. The CDR3 consists of 13 residues. The CDR3 DNA is TGTGCCAGCAGTTACCTCGGACAGAATGGCTACACCTTC. Translated, it gives CASSYLGQNGYTF.

CDR3 residues: CASSLGAGDSYNEQFF. The CDR3 DNA is TGTGCCAGCAGCTTAGGAGCGGGGGACTCCTACAATGAGCAGTTCTTC. The genes are TRBV11-3 and TRBJ2-1, with 8 bases that match TRBD2. The trim removed 1 base at V and 0 bases at J, leaving 2 bases unmatched. Germline values: CDR1 SGHNT, CDR2 YENEEA. The CDR3 spans 16 residues.

J is TRBJ1-5 and V is TRBV27; D unresolved. The germline V gene encodes CDR1 MNHEY and CDR2 SMNVEV (reference sequence). The CDR3 covers 14 residues. V shed 6 bases and J shed 2 bases, with 11 bases lying between them. The CDR3 spells CASRILSGNQPQHF. The CDR3 DNA reads TGTGCCAGCAGGATTCTGTCAGGCAATCAGCCCCAGCATTTT.

The V call is TRBV2, the J call TRBJ1-3; D gene uncertain. The CDR3 contains 13 residues. CDR1 SNHLY and CDR2 FYNNEI come from the germline V gene. The germline V and J ends were trimmed by 7 bases and 0 bases, with 7 bases remaining between them. CDR3 sequence (DNA): TGTGCCAGCACTCGACACTCTGGAAACACCATATATTTT. Translated: CASTRHSGNTIYF.

J is TRBJ2-1 and V is TRBV4-2; TRBD2 matches at 10 bases. The V gene's germline CDR1 is LGHNA and CDR2 YNFKEQ. The CDR3 is 15 amino acids. V lost 1 base to trimming and J lost 4 bases; unmatched junction nucleotides: 1. In nucleotides, the CDR3 is TGTGCCAGCAGCCAAGGGACTAGCGGATACAATGAGCAGTTCTTC. This translates into CASSQGTSGYNEQFF.

V and J are TRBV19 and TRBJ1-1; TRBD1 is a possible D gene (5 bases). The CDR3 has 14 residues. V was trimmed by 3 bases and J by 11 bases, leaving 19 bases between them. Germline V lookup: CDR1 LNHDA, CDR2 SQIVND (reference sequence). The CDR3 sequence is CASSIARGPLDAFF. For the CDR3, the DNA is TGTGCCAGTAGTATCGCCCGGGGCCCCCTTGACGCTTTCTTT.

The rearrangement joins TRBV19 to TRBJ2-5; D might be TRBD1 (6 bases). This CDR3 comprises 15 residues. CDR1 is LNHDA and CDR2 is SQIVND in the germline V gene (reference sequence). The V end was cut by 1 base, the J end by 0 bases, with 9 bases between. For the CDR3, the DNA is TGTGCCAGTAGTATAGCCGGGACATACCAAGAGACCCAGTACTTC. Residues: CASSIAGTYQETQYF.

The chain carries TRBV30 and TRBJ1-5, with D tentatively TRBD1 (5 bases). Germline V gene lookup returns CDR1 GTSNPN and CDR2 SVGIG (reference sequence). V lost 4 bases to trimming and J lost 2 bases, with 12 bases between them. CDR3 length equals 14 residues. Here the CDR3 DNA reads TGTGCCTGGAAGCAGGGTGCGGGCAATCAGCCCCAGCATTTT. It is translated as CAWKQGAGNQPQHF.

The chain combines TRBV7-8 with TRBJ2-1; D may correspond to TRBD1 or TRBD2 (5 bases each). The V gene lost 5 bases and the J gene lost 5 bases, with 16 bases spanning the gap. Germline assignment: CDR1 SGHVS and CDR2 FQNEAQ. The CDR3 is made up of 15 amino acids. The CDR3 bases are TGTGCCAGCAGCGCAGGGATAGGACTCCACAATGAGCAGTTCTTC. It encodes CASSAGIGLHNEQFF.

J is TRBJ2-1 and V is TRBV19; TRBD2 matches 10 bases. This CDR3 spans 15 amino acids. With 4 bases clipped from V and 5 bases from J, the junction kept 5 bases outside the gene matches. Germline V gene lookup returns CDR1 LNHDA and CDR2 SQIVND (reference sequence). In DNA, the CDR3 is TGTGCCAGTAGTAGAATAGCGGGGGGTGACAATGAGCAGTTCTTC. Translation: CASSRIAGGDNEQFF.

This chain links TRBV5-6 with TRBJ1-5; D is ambiguous. Germline values: CDR1 SGHDT, CDR2 YYEEEE. The CDR3 totals 16 residues. V was shortened by 0 bases and J by 5 bases, with 15 bases between the two germline ends. CDR3 in amino acids: CASSLAARGKYQPQHF. CDR3 DNA sequence: TGTGCCAGCAGCTTGGCCGCAAGAGGGAAATATCAGCCCCAGCATTTT. The complete variable domain, with remaining parts taken from reference TRBV5-6 and TRBJ1-5, reads DAGVTQSPTHLIKTRGQQVTLRCSPKSGHDTVSWYQQALGQGPQFIFQYYEEEERQRGNFPDRFSGHQFPNYSSELNVNALLLGDSALYLCASSLAARGKYQPQHFGDGTRLSIL.

V is TRBV12-3 or TRBV12-4 and J is TRBJ2-7, with unresolved D. The V and J ends lost 3 bases and 4 bases respectively, with 10 bases between them. CDR3 size: 13 residues. CDR3 in amino acids: CASSFLRRYEQYF. CDR3 sequence (DNA): TGTGCCAGCAGTTTTCTCCGCAGGTACGAGCAGTACTTC.

J is TRBJ1-2 and V is TRBV5-1; D call uncertain. Per the germline V gene, CDR1 is SGHRS and CDR2 is YFSETQ. The CDR3 spans 13 residues. V was clipped by 2 bases and J by 6 bases, with 11 bases between them. This chain's CDR3 is CASSFDWANGYTF. The CDR3 region has the DNA TGCGCCAGCAGCTTTGACTGGGCTAATGGCTACACCTTC. The variable domain in full, with the rest retrieved from reference TRBV5-1 and TRBJ1-2, is KAGVTQTPRYLIKTRGQQVTLSCSPISGHRSVSWYQQTPGQGLQFLFEYFSETQRNKGNFPGRFSGRQFSNSRSEMNVSTLELGDSALYLCASSFDWANGYTFGSGTRLTVV.

The chain employs TRBV9 and TRBJ1-4; 8 positions agree with TRBD1. V shed 3 bases and J 2 bases; nucleotides not matched to a gene: 6. The CDR3 has 16 residues. CDR1 is SGDLS, CDR2 YYNGEE, per germline. This CDR3 is CASSATGGNTNEKLFF. CDR3 sequence (DNA): TGTGCCAGCAGCGCTACAGGGGGAAATACTAATGAAAAACTGTTTTTT.

The chain joins TRBV6-5 to TRBJ1-1, with unresolved D. This CDR3 is built from 14 residues. CDR1 is MNHEY, CDR2 SVGAGI, per germline. V was trimmed by 0 bases and J by 3 bases, leaving 8 bases between them. Here the CDR3 DNA reads TGTGCCAGCAGTTACTCTTCGTCAGACACTGAAGCTTTCTTT. Translation: CASSYSSSDTEAFF.

The chain carries TRBV30 and TRBJ1-5; TRBD1 matches 8 bases. The trim removed 2 bases at V and 7 bases at J, leaving 7 bases unmatched. Germline V gives CDR1 GTSNPN, CDR2 SVGIG (reference sequence). The CDR3 runs to 14 residues. The CDR3 reads CAWSPGQGGQPQHF. CDR3 DNA: TGTGCCTGGAGTCCCGGACAGGGAGGGCAGCCCCAGCATTTT.

V gene TRBV2 combines with J gene TRBJ1-2; no clear D. CDR1 SNHLY and CDR2 FYNNEI come from the germline V gene. The V end lost 8 bases, the J end lost 4 bases, and 8 bases lay between the germline ends. This CDR3 is 11 amino acids long. The CDR3: CASPAVYGYTF. The DNA for the CDR3 is TGTGCCAGCCCGGCGGTCTATGGCTACACCTTC.

V usage is TRBV7-6 and J usage is TRBJ2-2; D possibly matches TRBD1 or TRBD2 (5 bases each). Per the germline V gene, CDR1 is SGHVS and CDR2 is FNYEAQ. With 5 bases removed from V and 1 base from J, the gap between germline ends came to 11 bases. The CDR3 spans 15 residues. The CDR3 DNA reads as TGTGCCAGCAGCCCCGGGACGAGGAACACCGGGGAGCTGTTTTTT. It is translated as CASSPGTRNTGELFF.

This sequence joins TRBV6-2 or TRBV6-3 and TRBJ1-1; D is uncertain. The germline V and J ends were trimmed by 6 bases and 0 bases, with 11 bases remaining between them. Germline CDR1 MNHEY, CDR2 SVGEGT. The CDR3 runs to 14 residues. The CDR3 spells CASSPLSMNTEAFF. The CDR3 nucleotides read TGTGCCAGCAGCCCCCTTTCCATGAACACTGAAGCTTTCTTT.

The V call is TRBV4-1, the J call TRBJ2-1, with 10 bases identical to TRBD2. The CDR3 length is 19 residues. Per the germline V gene, CDR1 is MGHRA and CDR2 is YSYEKL. Trimming cost V 2 bases and J 3 bases; bases outside gene matches: 13. CDR3 residues: CASSQLTSGALVGYNEQFF. The CDR3 nucleotides are TGCGCCAGCAGCCAACTTACTAGCGGGGCATTGGTGGGCTACAATGAGCAGTTCTTC.

This chain links TRBV10-3 with TRBJ2-2, with 10 nucleotides matching TRBD2. The J segment lost 0 bases and the V segment lost 5 bases, leaving 9 bases of the junction unmatched. The CDR3 totals 18 residues. Germline V gives CDR1 ENHRY, CDR2 SYGVKD. CDR3 coding DNA: TGTGCCATCAGTAAGACCGGGACTAGCGCCGCGAACACCGGGGAGCTGTTTTTT. This encodes CAISKTGTSAANTGELFF.

CDR3 region: CASSRGGAQETQYF. The CDR3 region has the DNA TGTGCCAGCAGCCGAGGAGGGGCCCAAGAGACCCAGTACTTC. The chain carries TRBV3-1 (or the pseudogene TRBV3-2) and TRBJ2-5; weak D call: TRBD2 (6 bases). The CDR3 is 14 residues long. In germline, CDR1 is LGHDT, CDR2 YNNKEL (reference sequence). V was clipped by 4 bases and J by 1 base, with 10 bases between them.

The V gene is TRBV18, the J gene TRBJ1-2; the match to TRBD1 covers 9 bases. V lost 0 bases and J lost 0; bases outside the gene matches: 5. The CDR3 totals 17 residues. The germline V gene has CDR1 KGHSH and CDR2 LQKENI. CDR3 region: CASSPPGTGRPNYGYTF. For the CDR3, the DNA is TGTGCCAGCTCACCACCGGGGACAGGGAGGCCTAACTATGGCTACACCTTC.

The chain links TRBV5-4 to TRBJ2-6; no clear D. The germline CDR1 and CDR2 sequences are SGHNT and YYREEE (reference sequence). The V gene lost 5 bases and the J gene lost 1 base, with 4 bases spanning the gap. The CDR3 is made up of 13 amino acids. The CDR3 protein is CASRDSGANVLTF. The CDR3 DNA reads as TGTGCCAGCAGAGATTCTGGGGCCAACGTCCTGACTTTC.

V gene TRBV7-3 combines with J gene TRBJ2-5; D might be TRBD1 or TRBD2, each matching 5 bases. CDR3 length equals 14 residues. Per the germline V gene, CDR1 is SGHTA and CDR2 is FQGTGA. The germline V and J ends were trimmed by 2 bases and 2 bases, with 9 bases remaining between them. The CDR3 reads CASSLSGPQETQYF. In DNA, the CDR3 is TGTGCCAGCAGCTTATCGGGACCTCAAGAGACCCAGTACTTC.